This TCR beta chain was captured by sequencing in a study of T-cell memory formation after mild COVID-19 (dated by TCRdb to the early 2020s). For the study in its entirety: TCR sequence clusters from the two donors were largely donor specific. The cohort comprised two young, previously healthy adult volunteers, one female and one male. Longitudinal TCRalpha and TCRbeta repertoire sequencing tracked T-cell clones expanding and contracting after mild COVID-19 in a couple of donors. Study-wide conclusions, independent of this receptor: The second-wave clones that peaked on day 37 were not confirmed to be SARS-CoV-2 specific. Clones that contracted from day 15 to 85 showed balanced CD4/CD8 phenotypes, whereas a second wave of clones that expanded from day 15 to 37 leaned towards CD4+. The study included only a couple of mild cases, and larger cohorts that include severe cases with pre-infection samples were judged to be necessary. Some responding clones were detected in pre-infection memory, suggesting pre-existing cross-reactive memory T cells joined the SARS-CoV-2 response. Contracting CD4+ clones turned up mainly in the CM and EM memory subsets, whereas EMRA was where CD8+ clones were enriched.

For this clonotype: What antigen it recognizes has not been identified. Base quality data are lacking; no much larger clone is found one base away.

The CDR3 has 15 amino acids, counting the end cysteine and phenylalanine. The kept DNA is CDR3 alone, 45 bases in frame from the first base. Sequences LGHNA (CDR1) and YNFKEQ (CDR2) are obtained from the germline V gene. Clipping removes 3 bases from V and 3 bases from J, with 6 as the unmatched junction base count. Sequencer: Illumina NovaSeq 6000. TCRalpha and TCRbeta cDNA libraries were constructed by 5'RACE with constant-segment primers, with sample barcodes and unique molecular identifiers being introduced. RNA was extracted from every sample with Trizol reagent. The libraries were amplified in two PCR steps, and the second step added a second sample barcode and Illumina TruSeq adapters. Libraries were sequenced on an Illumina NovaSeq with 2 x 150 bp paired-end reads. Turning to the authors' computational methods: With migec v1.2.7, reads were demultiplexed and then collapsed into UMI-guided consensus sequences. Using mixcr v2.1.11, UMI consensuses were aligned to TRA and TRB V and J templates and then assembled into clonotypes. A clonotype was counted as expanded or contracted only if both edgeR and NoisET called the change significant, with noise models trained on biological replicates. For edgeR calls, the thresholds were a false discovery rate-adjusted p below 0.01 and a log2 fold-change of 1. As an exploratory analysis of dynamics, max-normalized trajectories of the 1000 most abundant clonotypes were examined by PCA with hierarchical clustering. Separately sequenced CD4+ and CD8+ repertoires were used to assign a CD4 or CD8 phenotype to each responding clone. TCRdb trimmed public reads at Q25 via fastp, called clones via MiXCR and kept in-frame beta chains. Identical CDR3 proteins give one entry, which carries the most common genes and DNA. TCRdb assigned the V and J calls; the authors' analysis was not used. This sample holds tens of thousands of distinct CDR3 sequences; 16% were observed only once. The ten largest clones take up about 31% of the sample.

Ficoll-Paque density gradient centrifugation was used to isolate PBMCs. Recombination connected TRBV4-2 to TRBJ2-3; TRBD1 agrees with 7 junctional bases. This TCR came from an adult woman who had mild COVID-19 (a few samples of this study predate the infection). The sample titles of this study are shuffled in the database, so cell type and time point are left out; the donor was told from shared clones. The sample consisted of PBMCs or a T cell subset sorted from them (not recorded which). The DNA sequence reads TGTGCCAGCAGCCAGACGACAGGGAGAACAGATACGCAGTATTTT. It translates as CASSQTTGRTDTQYF.